Below, 22 T cell receptor beta chains from the same sample are listed, as sequenced in a study of shared clonotypes between healthy human individuals (dated by TCRdb to 2020 to 2021). For the CD8 naive samples, CD45RO-negative cells were positively selected for CCR7, yielding a CD45RA+CCR7+ population from which TemRA cells were excluded. Libraries were made using the immunoSEQ multiplex PCR assay. TCRdb's version of the immuneACCESS table is confined to in-frame rearrangements and falls short of the full clone set. An unresolved V gene accounts for under half of the shortfall where checked; the remainder is of unknown origin. The sample table shows just over 2,000,000 clones, and about 95% are seen once. The top ten clonotypes cover 0.9% to 1.3% of the sample. Input material: naive CD8+ T cells sorted from blood. The cell subset or site label for this specimen denotes: CD45RA+CCR7+. The receptors were gathered from a man younger than 30 in good health.

This chain joins TRBV5-1 and TRBJ2-7; D gene ambiguous. The CDR3 has 15 residues. V was trimmed by 0 bases and J by 4 bases, leaving 14 bases between them. CDR1 and CDR2 (germline): SGHRS, YFSETQ. This CDR3 reads CASSLGAYEAYEQYF. In DNA, the CDR3 is TGCGCCAGCAGCTTGGGAGCTTACGAGGCTTACGAGCAGTACTTC.

The chain uses TRBV27 and TRBJ2-1; D unresolved. CDR3 length: 14 amino acids. Between the trimmed V and J ends, which lost 4 bases and 3 bases, there was a span of 10 bases. Germline CDR1 is MNHEY and CDR2 is SMNVEV (reference sequence). The DNA for the CDR3 is TGTGCCAGCAGTTCATACAACCACTACAATGAGCAGTTCTTC. As protein: CASSSYNHYNEQFF.

The chain has TRBV6-5 and TRBJ2-5; the match to TRBD2 covers 7 bases. Germline lookup yields CDR1 MNHEY and CDR2 SVGAGI. The CDR3 runs 15 residues. Trimming removed 6 bases from V and 0 bases from J; junction bases left unmatched: 7. The CDR3 coding sequence is TGTGCCAGCAGCCTTACCCTAGCGGACCAAGAGACCCAGTACTTC. Protein: CASSLTLADQETQYF.

This chain uses TRBV27 with TRBJ2-2; a weak D match, TRBD1 (5 bases). The CDR3 extends over 14 amino acids. V was clipped by 0 bases and J by 7 bases, with 9 bases between them. Per germline, CDR1 MNHEY and CDR2 SMNVEV (reference sequence). This chain's CDR3 is CASSLSGDGGELFF. The CDR3 DNA follows: TGTGCCAGCAGTTTATCAGGGGATGGCGGGGAGCTGTTTTTT.

V and J are TRBV28 and TRBJ2-3; unclear D gene. CDR1 MDHEN and CDR2 SYDVKM come from the germline V gene. V was pared by 6 bases and J by 2 bases, with 9 bases between. This CDR3 is built from 13 residues. CDR3 DNA sequence: TGTGCCAGCAGCCAGATGCTCACAGATACGCAGTATTTT. This gives the protein CASSQMLTDTQYF.

CDR3 DNA sequence: TGTGCCAGCAGCCAAGGTATCGTCGACGAGCAGTACTTC. It encodes CASSQGIVDEQYF. V usage is TRBV14 and J usage is TRBJ2-7; D call uncertain. Trimming removed 1 base from V and 5 bases from J, with 9 bases in between. CDR1 and CDR2 from the germline V gene are SGHDN and FVKESK. The CDR3 spans 13 residues.

CDR3 loop: CASKPDSSYEQYF. Written as DNA, the CDR3 is TGTGCCAGCAAGCCGGACAGTTCCTACGAGCAGTACTTC. The chain links TRBV27 to TRBJ2-7, with D possibly being TRBD1 (6 bases). Trimming cost V 7 bases and J 1 base, with 11 bases left between them. This CDR3 is built from 13 residues. From germline, CDR1 is MNHEY and CDR2 SMNVEV (reference sequence).

The genes are TRBV21-1 and TRBJ1-2; no DNA check was done on the table's D call, TRBD1. TRBV21-1 is given as a pseudogene. This CDR3 comprises 21 residues. The DNA of the CDR3 is TGTGCCAGCAGCAAATGTAACCCCAGGGGGCTATGGGCCCTCATTTTGTGGGGCTACACCTTC. This codes for CASSKCNPRGLWALILWGYTF.

This clone occurred once. The chain joins TRBV27 to TRBJ2-7; TRBD2 aligns across 15 bases. Germline values: CDR1 MNHEY, CDR2 SMNVEV (reference sequence). V lost 1 base, J lost 5 bases, and 15 bases stayed unmatched. The CDR3 sequence is 20 residues long. Here the CDR3 DNA reads TGTGCCAGCAGTTTATTCCCGGGACTAGCGGGGGGCCTCTCCCCCCACGAGCAGTACTTC. It encodes CASSLFPGLAGGLSPHEQYF.

The chain combines TRBV28 with TRBJ1-1; the D gene is possibly TRBD1 (5 bases). V lost 2 bases, J lost 4 bases, and 11 bases lay in between. The germline gives CDR1 MDHEN, CDR2 SYDVKM. The CDR3 spans 14 residues. The DNA for the CDR3 is TGTGCCAGCAGTTTAGCGGGACGACCCACTGAAGCTTTCTTT. Translated, it gives CASSLAGRPTEAFF.

This chain uses TRBV9 with TRBJ2-5; TRBD1 or TRBD2 may be the D gene (5 bases each). The CDR3 covers 17 residues. CDR1 SGDLS and CDR2 YYNGEE come from the germline V gene. The V end lost 0 bases, the J end lost 4 bases, and 19 bases lay between the germline ends. CDR3 bases: TGTGCCAGCAGCGTAGGGTCCGTCTGGGGACGCGCAGAGACCCAGTACTTC. Amino acid sequence: CASSVGSVWGRAETQYF. Variable domain in full (rest from reference TRBV9 and TRBJ2-5): DSGVTQTPKHLITATGQRVTLRCSPRSGDLSVYWYQQSLDQGLQFLIQYYNGEERAKGNILERFSAQQFPDLHSELNLSSLELGDSALYFCASSVGSVWGRAETQYFGPGTRLLVL.

The chain links TRBV4-1 to TRBJ1-5; 7 bases agree with TRBD1. The CDR3 is 16 amino acids. V was clipped by 0 bases and J by 4 bases; unmatched bases: 6. CDR1 is MGHRA, CDR2 YSYEKL, per germline. CDR3 in amino acids: CASSQETGYGNQPQHF. CDR3 DNA: TGCGCCAGCAGCCAAGAGACAGGGTATGGAAATCAGCCCCAGCATTTT.

This clone came up once. The V call is TRBV2, the J call TRBJ1-2; D not certain. CDR1 is SNHLY and CDR2 is FYNNEI in the germline V gene. The CDR3 loop spans 15 amino acids. Trimming removed 6 bases at V and 0 bases at J, with 14 bases between. For the CDR3, the DNA is TGTGCCAGCAGGCGGGATTCGGAAGCTAACTATGGCTACACCTTC. It translates to CASRRDSEANYGYTF.

This rearrangement joins TRBV4-1 to TRBJ1-1; D is ambiguous. This CDR3 region has 14 residues. Germline V gene lookup returns CDR1 MGHRA and CDR2 YSYEKL. The V gene lost 2 bases and the J gene lost 1 base, with 8 bases spanning the gap. The CDR3: CASSQSGENTEAFF. Written as DNA, the CDR3 is TGCGCCAGCAGCCAATCTGGAGAGAACACTGAAGCTTTCTTT.

Note on this clone: Other DNA sequences from this sample encode an identical CDR3 as well. The V gene is TRBV6-5, the J gene TRBJ2-7; no reliable D call. Germline V gene sequence: CDR1 MNHEY, CDR2 SVGAGI. V gave up 0 bases and J gave up 2 bases, with 8 bases separating them. The CDR3 extends over 14 amino acids. CDR3 in DNA: TGTGCCAGCAGTTACTCGGCAGGAGCCTACGAGCAGTACTTC. Translated, it gives CASSYSAGAYEQYF.

This clone has only one observation. The chain is built from TRBV7-2 and TRBJ2-5; TRBD2 matches 14 bases. This CDR3 contains 18 residues. The junction had 14 bases not matched to a gene; V was cut back by 7 bases and J by 4 bases. Germline values: CDR1 SGHTA, CDR2 FQGNSA. As DNA, the CDR3 is TGTGCCAGCACCCACTCACCTGGACTAGCGGGAGGAGGAGAGACCCAGTACTTC. This sequence encodes CASTHSPGLAGGGETQYF.

The genes are TRBV15 and TRBJ1-1; unclear D gene. CDR3 length: 15 amino acids. CDR1 and CDR2 from the germline V gene are LNHNV and YYDKDF (reference sequence). Trimming pared 1 base from V and 3 bases from J, leaving 12 bases between. CDR3 coding DNA: TGTGCCACCAGCAGAGGAAGGGCGGAGGACACTGAAGCTTTCTTT. This encodes CATSRGRAEDTEAFF.

This clone occurred once. The rearrangement joins TRBV6-6 to TRBJ1-1; tentatively, D is TRBD1 (5 bases). Germline assignment: CDR1 MNHNY and CDR2 SVGAGI (reference sequence). The CDR3 consists of 14 residues. V lost 5 bases and J lost 7, with 17 bases in between. CDR3 residues: CASSPGTLGGEAFF. For the CDR3, the DNA is TGTGCCAGCAGTCCTGGGACCCTCGGGGGTGAAGCTTTCTTT.

The chain joins TRBV5-4 to TRBJ1-4; D perhaps matches TRBD1 (5 bases). V was trimmed by 1 base and J by 5 bases, leaving 9 bases between them. Germline CDR1 SGHNT, CDR2 YYREEE (reference sequence). The CDR3 has 14 amino acids. For the CDR3, the DNA is TGTGCCAGCAGCTTGACAGGCTCGAATGAAAAACTGTTTTTT. This encodes CASSLTGSNEKLFF.

This chain connects TRBV27 to TRBJ1-1; 7 nucleotides match TRBD1. This CDR3 spans 16 amino acids. With 0 bases clipped from V and 1 base from J, the junction kept 5 bases outside the gene matches. The germline gives CDR1 MNHEY, CDR2 SMNVEV (reference sequence). The CDR3 reads CASSLSIRGPNTEAFF. CDR3 coding DNA: TGTGCCAGCAGTTTATCGATAAGGGGGCCGAACACTGAAGCTTTCTTT.

The chain combines TRBV10-3 with TRBJ2-2; a possible D gene is TRBD2 (6 bases). The CDR3 runs to 13 residues. V lost 8 bases and J lost 3, with 10 bases in between. In germline, CDR1 is ENHRY, CDR2 SYGVKD. CDR3 coding DNA: TGTGCCATCCGATCGGGAGACACCGGGGAGCTGTTTTTT. Protein product: CAIRSGDTGELFF.

A note on this clone: This may stem from a read error, because a much larger clone lies one nucleotide away. The sample contains more than one DNA sequence encoding this CDR3. The gene calls are TRBV28 and TRBJ1-1, with D maybe TRBD1 (5 bases). The germline CDR1 and CDR2 sequences are MDHEN and SYDVKM. This CDR3 is built from 13 residues. V was clipped by 2 bases and J by 2 bases, with 6 bases between them. CDR3 in amino acids: CASSLGGNTEAFF. The CDR3 DNA reads as TGTGCCAGCAGTTTAGGGGGTAACACTGAAGCTTTCTTT.